These 5 T cell receptor beta chains were all obtained from the same sample, sequenced in a study of T cell repertoires in cytomegalovirus infection. Using its own MiXCR run on the reads, TCRdb lists one record per CDR3 protein. The data contain some 220,000 distinct CDR3 sequences, 6% to 8% of them singletons. The material sequenced was PBMCs. The source of these receptors is a human donor in good health (CMV status not recorded). Some clones in this sample may be carry-over from other donors' samples.

At least ten counts were recorded for this clonotype. The rearrangement uses TRBV6-6 and TRBJ2-3; no firm D call. Germline CDR1 reads MNHNY; CDR2 reads SVGAGI (reference sequence). CDR3 length: 12 amino acids. V was trimmed by 5 bases and J by 3 bases, leaving 6 bases between them. For the CDR3, the DNA is TGTGCCAGCAGTCCCAATACAGATACGCAGTATTTT. Protein sequence: CASSPNTDTQYF.

This clonotype was observed a few times. The V call is TRBV18, the J call TRBJ1-6, with 7 bases fitting TRBD1. The CDR3 has 13 residues. V lost 7 bases to trimming and J lost 8 bases; unmatched junction nucleotides: 5. Germline V gives CDR1 KGHSH, CDR2 LQKENI. This chain's CDR3 is CASFQGGDSPLHF. CDR3 sequence (DNA): TGTGCCAGCTTCCAGGGGGGGGATTCACCCCTCCACTTT.

This clonotype was seen many times. The V call is TRBV7-2, the J call TRBJ1-1; a weak D match, TRBD1 (5 bases). The V gene's germline CDR1 is SGHTA and CDR2 FQGNSA. Trimming pared 0 bases from V and 0 bases from J, leaving 14 bases between. The CDR3 contains 17 residues. The CDR3, as DNA: TGTGCCAGCAGCTTAGCGGGGCCGGGACTGCTGAACACTGAAGCTTTCTTT. Amino acid sequence: CASSLAGPGLLNTEAFF.

This clonotype has ten or more counts. The genes are TRBV20-1 and TRBJ2-1, with TRBD2 identical over 7 bases. This CDR3 spans 16 amino acids. The germline V gene encodes CDR1 DFQATT and CDR2 SNEGSKA (reference sequence). Losses at the gene ends were 7 bases for V and 6 bases for J; bases not matched to a gene: 18. The CDR3, as DNA: TGCAGTGTAACGAGCGGGACTCCTGGATTCGGCAATGAGCAGTTCTTC. Its protein product is CSVTSGTPGFGNEQFF.

This clonotype was seen repeatedly, ten times or more. The chain joins TRBV7-2 to TRBJ2-4, with TRBD2 matching 8 bases. V trimming: 5 bases; J trimming: 6 bases; junction bases outside the gene matches: 6. The CDR3 contains 14 residues. Per germline, CDR1 SGHTA and CDR2 FQGNSA. The CDR3 sequence: CASSRGGTRNIQYF. CDR3 in DNA: TGTGCCAGCAGCCGGGGGGGGACTAGAAACATTCAGTACTTC.